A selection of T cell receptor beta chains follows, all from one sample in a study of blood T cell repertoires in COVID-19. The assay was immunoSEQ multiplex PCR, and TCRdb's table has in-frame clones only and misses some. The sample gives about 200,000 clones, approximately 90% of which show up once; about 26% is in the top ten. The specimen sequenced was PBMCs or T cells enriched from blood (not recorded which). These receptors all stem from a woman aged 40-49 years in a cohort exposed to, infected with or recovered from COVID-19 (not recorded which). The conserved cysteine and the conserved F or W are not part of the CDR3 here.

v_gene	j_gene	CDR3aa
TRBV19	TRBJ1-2	ASSWGHGYT
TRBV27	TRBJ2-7	ASSISQGREQY
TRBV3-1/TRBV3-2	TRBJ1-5	ASSRYGPLEPQH
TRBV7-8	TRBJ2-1	ASSLEFRGHHDNEQF
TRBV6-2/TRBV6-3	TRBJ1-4	ASSYNRDSTNEKLF
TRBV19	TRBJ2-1	ASSISGSALNEQF
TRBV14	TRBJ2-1	ASSQELVGGVYNEQF
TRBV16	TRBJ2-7	ASSQLYQSYEQY
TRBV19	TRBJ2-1	ASSIDGRQYGF
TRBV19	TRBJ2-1	ASSMGPGTGFDDEQF
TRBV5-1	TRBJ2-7	ASSLHPNEQY
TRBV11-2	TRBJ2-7	ASSLVGRAYEQY
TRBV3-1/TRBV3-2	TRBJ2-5	ASSQVGRGNQETQY
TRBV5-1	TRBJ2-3	ASSLRGFTDTQY
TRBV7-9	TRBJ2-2	ASSPLGSTGELF
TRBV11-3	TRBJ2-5	ASSGAGNQETQY
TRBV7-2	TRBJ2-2	ASYPPGNTGELF
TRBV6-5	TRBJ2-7	ASSRTESYEQY
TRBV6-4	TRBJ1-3	ASSAGNTIY
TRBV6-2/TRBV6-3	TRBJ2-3	ASSSGLAGPDTQY
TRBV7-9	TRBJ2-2	ASSPQLAGGLTGELF
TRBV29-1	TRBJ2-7	SVEDKGGSSYEQY
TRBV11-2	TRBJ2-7	ASISLRNRDEQY
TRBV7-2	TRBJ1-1	ASSLGLGGTEAF
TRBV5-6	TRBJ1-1	ASSWGQKTYMNTEAF
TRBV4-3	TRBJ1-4	ASSQDRRGRSEKLF
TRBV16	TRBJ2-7	ASSQSRGGAYEQY
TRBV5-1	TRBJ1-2	ASSLAPWGVGYT
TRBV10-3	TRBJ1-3	AISEGGASSGNTIY
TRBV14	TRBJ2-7	ASSLLTGSSYEQY
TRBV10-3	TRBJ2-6	AISESRQGGYRSGANVLT
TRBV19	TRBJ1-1	ASSRQGFGEAF
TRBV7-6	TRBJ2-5	ASSLRGLETQY
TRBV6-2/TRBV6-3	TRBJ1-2	ASSTGTASYGYT
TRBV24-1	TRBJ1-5	ATSRTGEGNQPQH
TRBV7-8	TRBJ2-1	ASSLTARGGGAWNEQF
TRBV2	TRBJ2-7	ASSDGQGLSYEQY
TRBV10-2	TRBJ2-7	ASRKASGGLYEQY
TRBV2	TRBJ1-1	ASSAQGGFLEAF
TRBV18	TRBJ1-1	ASSPTADTEAF
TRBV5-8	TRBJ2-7	ASSRSAGSYEQY
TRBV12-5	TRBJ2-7	ASGLILSTTYEQY
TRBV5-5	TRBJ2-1	ASIPDNHNEQF
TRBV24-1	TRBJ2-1	ATSDLLRENEQF
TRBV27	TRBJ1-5	ASSIGQGHQPQH
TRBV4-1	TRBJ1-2	ASSSTGYGYT
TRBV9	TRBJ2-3	ASSVEEGALPDTQY
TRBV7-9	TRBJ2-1	ASSLGKRGGWVEQF
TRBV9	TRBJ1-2	ASSAHRDRNYGYT
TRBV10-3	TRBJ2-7	AISEFFRGDIYEQY
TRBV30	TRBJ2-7	AWSEGRVLY
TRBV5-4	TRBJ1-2	ASSHTYQVVYGYT
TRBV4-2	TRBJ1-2	ASSQEQIYGYT